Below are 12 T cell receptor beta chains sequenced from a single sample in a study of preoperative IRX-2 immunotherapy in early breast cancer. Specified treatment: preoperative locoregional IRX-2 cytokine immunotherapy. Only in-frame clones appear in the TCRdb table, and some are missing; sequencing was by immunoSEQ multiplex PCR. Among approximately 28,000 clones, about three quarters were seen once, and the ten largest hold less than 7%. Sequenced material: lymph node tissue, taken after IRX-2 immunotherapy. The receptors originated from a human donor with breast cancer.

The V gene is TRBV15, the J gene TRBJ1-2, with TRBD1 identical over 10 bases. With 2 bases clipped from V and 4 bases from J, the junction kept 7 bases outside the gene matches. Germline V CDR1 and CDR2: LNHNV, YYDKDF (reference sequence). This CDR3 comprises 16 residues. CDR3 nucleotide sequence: TGTGCCACCAGCAGACCCGGGACAGGGGCGGCCTATGGCTACACCTTC. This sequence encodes CATSRPGTGAAYGYTF.

CDR3 DNA sequence: TGCGCCAGCAGCTTGGGTGAGAATAGAATGAACACTGAAGCTTTCTTT. Amino acids: CASSLGENRMNTEAFF. The rearrangement uses TRBV5-1 and TRBJ1-1; D is unclear. V lost 0 bases and J 0 bases, leaving 12 bases between the germline ends. This CDR3 comprises 16 residues. Germline-derived CDR1 and CDR2 are SGHRS and YFSETQ.

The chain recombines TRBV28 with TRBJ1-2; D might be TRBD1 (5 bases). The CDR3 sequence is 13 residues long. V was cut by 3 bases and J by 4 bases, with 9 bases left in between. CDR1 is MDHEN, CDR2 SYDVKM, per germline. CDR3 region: CASSLEGPYGYTF. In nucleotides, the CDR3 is TGTGCCAGCAGTTTGGAGGGACCCTATGGCTACACCTTC.

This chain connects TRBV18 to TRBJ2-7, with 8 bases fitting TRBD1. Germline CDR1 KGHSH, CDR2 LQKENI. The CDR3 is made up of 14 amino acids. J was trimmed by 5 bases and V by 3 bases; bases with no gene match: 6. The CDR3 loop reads CASSPTGQGHEQYF. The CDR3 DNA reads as TGTGCCAGCTCACCTACTGGACAGGGCCACGAGCAGTACTTC. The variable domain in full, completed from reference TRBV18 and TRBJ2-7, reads NAGVMQNPRHLVRRRGQEARLRCSPMKGHSHVYWYRQLPEEGLKFMVYLQKENIIDESGMPKERFSAEFPKEGPSILRIQQVVRGDSAAYFCASSPTGQGHEQYFGPGTRLTVT.

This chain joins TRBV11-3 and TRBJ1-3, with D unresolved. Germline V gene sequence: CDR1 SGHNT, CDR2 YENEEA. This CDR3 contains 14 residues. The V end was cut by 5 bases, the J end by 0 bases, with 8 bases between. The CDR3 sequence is CASSPGNSGNTIYF. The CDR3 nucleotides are TGTGCCAGCAGCCCGGGAAACTCTGGAAACACCATATATTTT.

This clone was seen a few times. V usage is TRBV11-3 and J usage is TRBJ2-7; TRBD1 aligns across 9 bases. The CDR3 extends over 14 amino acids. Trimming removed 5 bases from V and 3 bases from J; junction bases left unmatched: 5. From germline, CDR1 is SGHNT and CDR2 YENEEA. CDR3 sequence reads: CASSPGQGNYEQYF. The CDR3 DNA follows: TGTGCCAGCAGCCCAGGACAGGGGAACTACGAGCAGTACTTC.

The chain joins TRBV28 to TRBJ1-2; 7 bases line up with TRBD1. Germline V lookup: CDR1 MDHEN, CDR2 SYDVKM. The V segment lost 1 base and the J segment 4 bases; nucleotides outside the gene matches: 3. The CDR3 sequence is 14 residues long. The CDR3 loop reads CASSLSGTVYGYTF. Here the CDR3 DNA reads TGTGCCAGCAGTTTATCCGGGACAGTCTATGGCTACACCTTC.

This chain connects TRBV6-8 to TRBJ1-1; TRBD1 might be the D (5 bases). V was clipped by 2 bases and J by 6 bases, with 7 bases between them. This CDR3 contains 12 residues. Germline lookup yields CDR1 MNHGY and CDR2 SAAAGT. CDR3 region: CASSYGGAEAFF. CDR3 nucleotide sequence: TGTGCCAGCAGTTACGGGGGGGCTGAAGCTTTCTTT.

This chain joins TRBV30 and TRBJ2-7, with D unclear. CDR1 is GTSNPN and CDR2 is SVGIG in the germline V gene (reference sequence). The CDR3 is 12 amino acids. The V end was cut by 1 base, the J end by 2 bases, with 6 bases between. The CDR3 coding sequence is TGTGCCTGGAGTGGGCCCCCCTACGAGCAGTACTTC. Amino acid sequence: CAWSGPPYEQYF.

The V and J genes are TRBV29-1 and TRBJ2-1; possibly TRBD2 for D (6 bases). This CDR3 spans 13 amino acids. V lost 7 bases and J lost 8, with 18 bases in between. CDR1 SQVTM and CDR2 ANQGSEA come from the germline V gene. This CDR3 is CSAARDLGDEQFF. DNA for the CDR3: TGCAGCGCTGCGCGGGATCTGGGGGATGAGCAGTTCTTC.

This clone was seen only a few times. The DNA of the CDR3 is TGTGCCAGCAGTGCCTCGGGCCCCGGGAACGTCGGAAAACTGTTTTTT. Encoded protein: CASSASGPGNVGKLFF. V gene TRBV28 combines with J gene TRBJ1-4, with D unresolved. V was trimmed by 5 bases and J by 10 bases, leaving 23 bases between them. CDR3 length: 16 amino acids. The germline V gene encodes CDR1 MDHEN and CDR2 SYDVKM.

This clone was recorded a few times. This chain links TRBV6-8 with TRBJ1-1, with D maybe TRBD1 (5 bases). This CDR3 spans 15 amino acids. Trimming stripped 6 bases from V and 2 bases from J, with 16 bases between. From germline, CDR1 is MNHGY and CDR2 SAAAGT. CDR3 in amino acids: CASRRTGGSNTEAFF. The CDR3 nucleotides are TGTGCCAGCAGGCGAACTGGGGGATCCAACACTGAAGCTTTCTTT.